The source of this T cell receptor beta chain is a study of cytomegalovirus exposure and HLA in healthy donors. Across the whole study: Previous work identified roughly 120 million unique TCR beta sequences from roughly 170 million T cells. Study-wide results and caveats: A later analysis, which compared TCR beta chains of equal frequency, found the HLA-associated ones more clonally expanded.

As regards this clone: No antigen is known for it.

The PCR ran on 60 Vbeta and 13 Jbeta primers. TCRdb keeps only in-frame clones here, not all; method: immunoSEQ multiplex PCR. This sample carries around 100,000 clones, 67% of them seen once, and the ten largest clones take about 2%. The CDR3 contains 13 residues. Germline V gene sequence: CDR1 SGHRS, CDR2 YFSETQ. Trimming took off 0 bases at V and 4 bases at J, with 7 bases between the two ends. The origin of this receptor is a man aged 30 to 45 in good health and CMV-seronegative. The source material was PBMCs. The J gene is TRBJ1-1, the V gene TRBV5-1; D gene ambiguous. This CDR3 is CASSLVSGTEAFF. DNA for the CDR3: TGCGCCAGCAGCTTGGTGAGCGGCACTGAAGCTTTCTTT.